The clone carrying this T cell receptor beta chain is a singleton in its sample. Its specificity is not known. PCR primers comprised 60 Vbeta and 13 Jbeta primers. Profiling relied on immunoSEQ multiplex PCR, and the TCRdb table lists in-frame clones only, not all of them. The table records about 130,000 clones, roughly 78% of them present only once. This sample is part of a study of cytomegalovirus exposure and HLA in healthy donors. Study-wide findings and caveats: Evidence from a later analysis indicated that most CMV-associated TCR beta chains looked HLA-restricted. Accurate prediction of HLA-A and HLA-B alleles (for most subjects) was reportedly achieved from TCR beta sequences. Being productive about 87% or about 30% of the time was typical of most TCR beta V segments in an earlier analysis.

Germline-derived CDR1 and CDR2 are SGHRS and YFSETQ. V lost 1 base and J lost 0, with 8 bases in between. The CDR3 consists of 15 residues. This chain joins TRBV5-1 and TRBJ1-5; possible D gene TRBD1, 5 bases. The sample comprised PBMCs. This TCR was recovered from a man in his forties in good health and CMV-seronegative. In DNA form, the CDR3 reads TGCGCCAGCAGCTTGTCAGGGATTAGCAATCAGCCCCAGCATTTT. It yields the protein CASSLSGISNQPQHF. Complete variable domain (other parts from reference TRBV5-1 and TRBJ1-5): KAGVTQTPRYLIKTRGQQVTLSCSPISGHRSVSWYQQTPGQGLQFLFEYFSETQRNKGNFPGRFSGRQFSNSRSEMNVSTLELGDSALYLCASSLSGISNQPQHFGDGTRLSIL.